This section outlines one T cell receptor (beta chain) sequence together with its context. The CDR3 spans 12 residues. The ends were cut back, 4 bases at V and 8 bases at J, with 11 bases in the middle. The germline V gene encodes CDR1 MRHNA and CDR2 SNTAGT. These data are taken from a study of blood T cell repertoires in COVID-19. Study overall: Specimens from acute and convalescent COVID-19 originated in the United States, Italy and Spain. The analysed material was cDNA or gDNA that came from T cells, B-cell-depleted T cells, or PBMCs.

In the original analysis: Amplification with reference gene primers provided the estimates of nucleated cell counts. The repertoire was sequenced with immunoSEQ multiplex PCR; TCRdb's copy has only in-frame clones and lacks some. The V and J calls and clone size come from that table; D and trimming were worked out from the DNA. The table has roughly 35,000 clones, 88% seen once. This sequence originates from a man in his 60s with active COVID-19. The specimen sequenced was peripheral blood. The chain recombines TRBV6-4 with TRBJ1-2, with D tentatively TRBD1 (6 bases). The CDR3 nucleotides read TGTGCCAGCAGTGCGGGGGGCCGGGGCTACACCTTC. This encodes CASSAGGRGYTF.